Below are 31 T cell receptor beta chains sequenced from a single sample in a study of T cell changes during pregnancy in multiple sclerosis. Sequenced by immunoSEQ multiplex PCR; TCRdb stores in-frame clones only, minus some. The repertoire holds under 95,000 clones, with 75% to 95% as singletons. The input for sequencing was peripheral blood, taken after pregnancy. The source of these receptors is a female donor in good health, enrolled as a control in a pregnancy study.

The chain combines TRBV7-8 with TRBJ1-5; 11 bases match TRBD1. The CDR3 runs 15 residues. Germline V lookup: CDR1 SGHVS, CDR2 FQNEAQ. V dropped 5 bases and J dropped 9; count of bases not matched to a gene: 9. The CDR3 region is CASSATTGTGGPQHF. Here the CDR3 DNA reads TGTGCCAGCAGCGCTACAACCGGGACAGGGGGGCCCCAGCATTTT.

The V gene is TRBV18, the J gene TRBJ1-4; a possible D gene is TRBD1 (6 bases). The V end was cut by 3 bases, the J end by 5 bases, with 13 bases between. CDR3 size: 15 residues. CDR1 is KGHSH, CDR2 LQKENI, per germline. The CDR3 loop reads CASSPQTGMNEKLFF. Here the CDR3 DNA reads TGTGCCAGCTCACCGCAGACAGGCATGAATGAAAAACTGTTTTTT.

The V call is TRBV6-5, the J call TRBJ2-1, with D hard to call. Trimming shortened V by 4 bases and J by 5 bases, and 3 bases separated the two germline ends. This CDR3 is built from 11 residues. Per germline, CDR1 MNHEY and CDR2 SVGAGI. CDR3 loop: CASSFNNEQFF. The CDR3 DNA sequence: TGTGCCAGCAGTTTTAACAATGAGCAGTTCTTC.

The chain is built from TRBV7-3 and TRBJ2-1, with D uncertain. Trimming left V 1 base short and J 7 bases short, with 8 bases between. Germline assignment: CDR1 SGHTA and CDR2 FQGTGA. CDR3 size: 13 residues. CDR3 coding DNA: TGTGCCAGCAGCTTAATAAATCCTAATGAGCAGTTCTTC. Translating gives CASSLINPNEQFF.

This CDR3 is CASVVGGWMNTEAFF. The CDR3 bases are TGTGCCAGCGTGGTGGGGGGATGGATGAACACTGAAGCTTTCTTT. The chain is built from TRBV2 and TRBJ1-1, with D maybe TRBD1 (5 bases). There are 15 residues in the CDR3. Germline lookup yields CDR1 SNHLY and CDR2 FYNNEI. V was pared by 8 bases and J by 0 bases, with 16 bases between.

This chain uses TRBV7-9 with TRBJ2-7, with 9 bases fitting TRBD1. With V trimmed by 0 bases and J by 6 bases, 9 bases remained unmatched. Looked up from germline, CDR1 is SEHNR and CDR2 is FQNEAQ (reference sequence). The CDR3 covers 16 residues. DNA of the CDR3: TGTGCCAGCAGCTTAGCGCGGGACAGGGCGGTCGGCGAGCAGTACTTC. It specifies CASSLARDRAVGEQYF.

The chain has TRBV7-2 and TRBJ1-6, with D perhaps matching TRBD1 (6 bases). This CDR3 contains 15 residues. Germline V gene sequence: CDR1 SGHTA, CDR2 FQGNSA. V lost 5 bases, J lost 1 base, and 9 bases lay in between. Here the CDR3 DNA reads TGTGCCAGCAGCCTTGGACAGTCCTATAATTCACCCCTCCACTTT. This gives the protein CASSLGQSYNSPLHF. Filled out from reference TRBV7-2 and TRBJ1-6, the complete variable domain reads GAGVSQSPSNKVTEKGKDVELRCDPISGHTALYWYRQSLGQGLEFLIYFQGNSAPDKSGLPSDRFSAERTGGSVSTLTIQRTQQEDSAVYLCASSLGQSYNSPLHFGNGTRLTVT.

The chain carries TRBV28 and TRBJ1-2, with unresolved D. Germline V CDR1 and CDR2: MDHEN, SYDVKM. The CDR3 loop spans 12 amino acids. Trimming took off 5 bases at V and 3 bases at J, with 7 bases between the two ends. CDR3 sequence (DNA): TGTGCCAGCAGTGCGGGGTACTATGGCTACACCTTC. Protein product: CASSAGYYGYTF.

V gene TRBV6-6 combines with J gene TRBJ2-5; D ambiguous. The better agreement between TRBJ2-7 and the DNA end casts doubt on the J call. The length of the CDR3 is 12 residues. Germline V gene lookup returns CDR1 MNHNY and CDR2 SVGAGI (reference sequence). The CDR3 loop is CASSRPRNEQYF. As DNA, the CDR3 is TGTGCCAGCAGCCGACCTAGGAACGAGCAGTACTTC.

This clone occurred a few times. The chain employs TRBV5-6 and TRBJ1-1, with D possibly TRBD1 on 6 matching bases. Germline V gene data show CDR1 as SGHDT and CDR2 as YYEEEE. The CDR3 spans 14 residues. V shed 0 bases and J shed 3 bases, with 9 bases lying between them. The CDR3 is CASSLGQGYTEAFF. Here the CDR3 DNA reads TGTGCCAGCAGCTTGGGGCAGGGGTACACTGAAGCTTTCTTT.

This chain links TRBV4-1 with TRBJ1-5; 8 nucleotides match TRBD1. The CDR3 extends over 14 amino acids. The V and J ends lost 4 bases and 6 bases, in that order; junction bases with no gene match: 5. The germline V gene has CDR1 MGHRA and CDR2 YSYEKL. The CDR3 bases are TGCGCCAGCAGCCGGACAGGGAGTCTTCAGCCCCAGCATTTT. This translates into CASSRTGSLQPQHF.

The CDR3 sequence: CASSESRGTDTQYF. The CDR3 DNA reads TGTGCCAGCAGTGAATCCAGGGGAACAGATACGCAGTATTTT. The chain carries TRBV25-1 and TRBJ2-3, with a possible D match to TRBD1 (6 bases). In germline, CDR1 is MGHDK, CDR2 SYGVNS. V lost 1 base and J 3 bases, leaving 8 bases between the germline ends. The CDR3 has 14 amino acids.

Here the CDR3 DNA reads TGTGCCAGCAGGGATCAGGAAACAGATACGCAGTATTTT. It specifies CASRDQETDTQYF. The rearrangement joins TRBV27 to TRBJ2-3; D is undetermined. CDR3 length: 13 amino acids. The germline gives CDR1 MNHEY, CDR2 SMNVEV (reference sequence). The V gene lost 6 bases and the J gene lost 3 bases, with 10 bases spanning the gap.

CDR3 in DNA: TGCGCCAGCAGTGACCGAGCGGGGTCTGGAAACACCATATATTTT. Its translation is CASSDRAGSGNTIYF. The chain couples TRBV10-2 to TRBJ1-3; D gene ambiguous. The CDR3 loop spans 15 amino acids. CDR1 and CDR2 (germline): WSHSY, SAAADI. Trimming pared 3 bases from V and 1 base from J, leaving 10 bases between.

CDR3 sequence: CASSPPQDRGGYEQYF. In nucleotides, the CDR3 is TGTGCCAGCAGCCCGCCCCAGGACAGGGGAGGTTACGAGCAGTACTTC. The chain employs TRBV14 and TRBJ2-7, with 9 positions matching TRBD1. The CDR3 totals 16 residues. From germline, CDR1 is SGHDN and CDR2 FVKESK. With 4 bases clipped from V and 4 bases from J, the junction kept 11 bases outside the gene matches.

V is TRBV18 and J is TRBJ2-2; 9 nucleotides match TRBD1. V was clipped by 4 bases and J by 1 base; unmatched bases: 1. This CDR3 comprises 15 residues. Germline V lookup: CDR1 KGHSH, CDR2 LQKENI. The CDR3: CASSLGQGNTGELFF. Here the CDR3 DNA reads TGTGCCAGCTCACTGGGACAGGGGAACACCGGGGAGCTGTTTTTT.

The chain combines TRBV27 with TRBJ2-2; 8 bases agree with TRBD1. J gave up 2 bases and V 5 bases, and 10 bases lay outside the gene matches. This CDR3 is 17 amino acids long. Germline V gene sequence: CDR1 MNHEY, CDR2 SMNVEV (reference sequence). CDR3: CASSRRGDRINTGELFF. CDR3 DNA sequence: TGTGCCAGCAGTCGGCGCGGGGACAGGATTAACACCGGGGAGCTGTTTTTT.

V and J are TRBV9 and TRBJ1-2; 7 nucleotides agree with TRBD1. The V gene's germline CDR1 is SGDLS and CDR2 YYNGEE. V shed 0 bases, J shed 6 bases, and the junction held 8 bases outside the gene matches. The CDR3 extends over 15 amino acids. CDR3: CASSVGGTARDGYTF. CDR3 sequence (DNA): TGTGCCAGCAGCGTAGGGGGGACAGCTCGAGATGGCTACACCTTC.

The chain links TRBV5-1 to TRBJ2-1, with 7 positions matching TRBD2. The germline gives CDR1 SGHRS, CDR2 YFSETQ. The CDR3 is made up of 12 amino acids. The V segment lost 4 bases and the J segment 8 bases; nucleotides outside the gene matches: 3. CDR3 amino acids: CASSGGGYEQFF. The CDR3, as DNA: TGCGCCAGCAGCGGGGGGGGGTATGAGCAGTTCTTC. Full variable domain (remainder filled in from reference TRBV5-1 and TRBJ2-1): KAGVTQTPRYLIKTRGQQVTLSCSPISGHRSVSWYQQTPGQGLQFLFEYFSETQRNKGNFPGRFSGRQFSNSRSEMNVSTLELGDSALYLCASSGGGYEQFFGPGTRLTVL.

This chain links TRBV29-1 with TRBJ2-1; D gene uncertain. The germline gives CDR1 SQVTM, CDR2 ANQGSEA. The ends were cut back, 8 bases at V and 6 bases at J, with 17 bases in the middle. The CDR3 spans 13 residues. The CDR3: CSLSKARGNEQFF. Here the CDR3 DNA reads TGCAGCCTTTCCAAGGCTAGAGGCAATGAGCAGTTCTTC.

This rearrangement joins TRBV5-4 to TRBJ2-6, with D tentatively TRBD1 (6 bases). CDR1 SGHNT and CDR2 YYREEE come from the germline V gene (reference sequence). V dropped 4 bases and J dropped 0 bases, with 11 bases sitting between them. The CDR3 spans 16 residues. Here the CDR3 reads CASSPGQFSGANVLTF. CDR3 sequence (DNA): TGTGCCAGCAGCCCCGGACAGTTCTCTGGGGCCAACGTCCTGACTTTC.

V gene TRBV15 combines with J gene TRBJ1-3; TRBD1 is a possible D gene (5 bases). Trimming pared 0 bases from V and 1 base from J, leaving 13 bases between. The germline V gene has CDR1 LNHNV and CDR2 YYDKDF (reference sequence). The CDR3 has 17 amino acids. The CDR3 is CATSRDWRGTSGNTIYF. CDR3 nucleotides: TGTGCCACCAGCAGAGATTGGCGGGGCACGTCTGGAAACACCATATATTTT. The full variable domain, completed using reference TRBV15 and TRBJ1-3, is DAMVIQNPRYQVTQFGKPVTLSCSQTLNHNVMYWYQQKSSQAPKLLFHYYDKDFNNEADTPDNFQSRRPNTSFCFLDIRSPGLGDTAMYLCATSRDWRGTSGNTIYFGEGSWLTVV.

This sequence joins TRBV4-3 and TRBJ2-2, with 9 bases identical to TRBD1. Looked up from germline, CDR1 is LGHNA and CDR2 is YSLEER. The CDR3 loop spans 16 amino acids. V lost 4 bases and J lost 1; bases outside the gene matches: 4. CDR3 coding DNA: TGCGCCAGCAGCCGCGGGACAGGGATGAACACCGGGGAGCTGTTTTTT. Encoded protein: CASSRGTGMNTGELFF.

The genes are TRBV10-3 and TRBJ1-2; D unclear. Trimming cost V 5 bases and J 1 base, with 8 bases left between them. This CDR3 has 13 residues. Germline V gives CDR1 ENHRY, CDR2 SYGVKD. The CDR3 coding sequence is TGTGCCATCAGTACCGGGGTTAACTATGGCTACACCTTC. Its translation: CAISTGVNYGYTF.

CDR3 sequence (DNA): TGTGCCAGCAGCTTAGGGGTGGGGGGAAGCACAGATACGCAGTATTTT. Amino acids: CASSLGVGGSTDTQYF. This chain connects TRBV7-3 to TRBJ2-3, with D perhaps TRBD2 (6 bases). Deletions cut 2 bases from V and 0 bases from J, with 12 bases between. Per the germline V gene, CDR1 is SGHTA and CDR2 is FQGTGA. CDR3 size: 16 residues.

The CDR3 protein is CASSLQSEGTDTQYF. The CDR3 DNA reads TGTGCCAGCAGCCTTCAGTCAGAAGGCACAGATACGCAGTATTTT. The genes are TRBV7-3 and TRBJ2-3; D is unclear. The CDR3 has 15 amino acids. Germline CDR1 SGHTA, CDR2 FQGTGA. V was shortened by 5 bases and J by 1 base, with 13 bases between the two germline ends.

The CDR3 DNA sequence: TGTGCCAGCAGTGACAGCCGGGGGAAGGGCCCAGATACGCAGTATTTT. Its translation is CASSDSRGKGPDTQYF. This chain connects TRBV6-4 to TRBJ2-3, with TRBD2 as a possible D gene (6 bases). Germline V lookup: CDR1 MRHNA, CDR2 SNTAGT. V lost 2 bases and J lost 4, with 16 bases in between. This CDR3 spans 16 amino acids.

This rearrangement joins TRBV5-4 to TRBJ2-5, with 8 nucleotides matching TRBD2. Trimming removed 4 bases from V and 5 bases from J; junction bases left unmatched: 16. The CDR3 totals 17 residues. From germline, CDR1 is SGHNT and CDR2 YYREEE (reference sequence). The DNA for the CDR3 is TGTGCCAGCAGCCCTAAGCGGGGGCGGGGGAAGGAGGAGACCCAGTACTTC. It specifies CASSPKRGRGKEETQYF.

CDR3 nucleotide sequence: TGCGCCAGCAGCCAAAGAGACAGCGGGGGCGAGACCCAGTACTTC. Its translation: CASSQRDSGGETQYF. The chain links TRBV4-3 to TRBJ2-5; TRBD2 agrees at 8 bases. The CDR3 totals 15 residues. The V gene's germline CDR1 is LGHNA and CDR2 YSLEER. With V trimmed by 2 bases and J by 5 bases, 7 bases remained unmatched.

This chain links TRBV28 with TRBJ2-5; 9 nucleotides align to TRBD1. The CDR3 has 15 amino acids. The V segment lost 6 bases and the J segment 2 bases; nucleotides outside the gene matches: 7. CDR1 is MDHEN and CDR2 is SYDVKM in the germline V gene. The CDR3: CASRRRDRAQETQYF. The CDR3 coding sequence is TGTGCCAGCAGGCGCCGGGACAGGGCACAAGAGACCCAGTACTTC.

This clone was counted a single time. The chain uses TRBV7-2 and TRBJ1-2, with D possibly TRBD1 on 5 matching bases. The CDR3 length is 14 residues. Germline V gene sequence: CDR1 SGHTA, CDR2 FQGNSA. Trimming cost V 6 bases and J 3 bases, with 14 bases left between them. The CDR3 reads CASSLEAGYYGYTF. CDR3 in DNA: TGTGCCAGCAGTCTAGAAGCAGGGTACTATGGCTACACCTTC.